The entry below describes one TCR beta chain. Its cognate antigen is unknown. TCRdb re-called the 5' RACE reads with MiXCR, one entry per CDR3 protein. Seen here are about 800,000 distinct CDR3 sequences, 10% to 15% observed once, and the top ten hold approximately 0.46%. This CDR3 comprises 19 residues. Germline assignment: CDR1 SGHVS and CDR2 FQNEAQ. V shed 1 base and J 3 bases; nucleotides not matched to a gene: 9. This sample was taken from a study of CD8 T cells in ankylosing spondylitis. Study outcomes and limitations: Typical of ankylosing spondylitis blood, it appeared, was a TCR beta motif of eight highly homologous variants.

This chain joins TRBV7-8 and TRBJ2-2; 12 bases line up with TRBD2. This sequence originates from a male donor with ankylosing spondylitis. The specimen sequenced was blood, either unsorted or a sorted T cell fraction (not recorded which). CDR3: CASSLGRLRLAGDTGELFF. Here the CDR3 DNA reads TGTGCCAGCAGCTTAGGTCGATTGAGACTAGCGGGAGACACCGGGGAGCTGTTTTTT.